The T cell receptor (beta chain) under discussion was sequenced for a study of vaccination and CD4 T cells after COVID-19. Study context: Convalescent donors: six male, four female; seven Caucasian, two Asian, one multiracial, two Hispanic. It was a median about 93 days after diagnosis, with a range of 35 to 161, that post-COVID samples were drawn. Cells were stimulated with overlapping spike peptides from SARS-CoV-2, HCoV-NL63, HCoV-OC43 and HCoV-229E.

Points on this clonotype: What it recognizes is unknown.

The CDR3 spans 15 residues. Trimming removed 6 bases from V and 6 bases from J; junction bases left unmatched: 13. The germline V gene has CDR1 SGHNT and CDR2 YENEEA. Sequencing of cultured CD4+ T cell DNA used the Oncomine TCR Beta short-read assay. TCRdb processed the PCR reads anew with MiXCR; each CDR3 protein has one entry. The sample records about 20,000 distinct CDR3 sequences, roughly 40% being singletons. Treatment in this sample: roughly 10-day PBMC culture with coronavirus spike peptide pools or control peptides (ViraFEST assay). Negative selection purified CD4+ T cells after less than 11 days of culture.

The chain is built from TRBV11-3 and TRBJ2-7; 8 positions agree with TRBD2. Sequencing used CD4+ T cells from blood, cultured in vitro, obtained after SARS-CoV-2 vaccination. The origin of this receptor is a human donor who had recovered from COVID-19. CDR3 residues: CASSPPGLVVGEQYF. CDR3 sequence (DNA): TGTGCCAGCAGTCCGCCGGGACTAGTTGTGGGCGAGCAGTACTTC.